The 23 T cell receptor beta chains given below trace back to one sample, sequenced in a study of beta chain features in type 1 diabetes. The entirety of the isolated RNA underwent reverse transcription, so expressed TCRB transcripts were sequenced. Clones were read by immunoSEQ multiplex PCR, and TCRdb kept only the in-frame ones, dropping some. The repertoire holds roughly 60,000 clones, with 59% as singletons. The sample was Tregs from blood. Every receptor here comes from a woman aged 18-29 years in good health.

The genes are TRBV23-1 and TRBJ2-7; D might be TRBD2 (5 bases). TRBV23-1 is assigned to the ORF class and has an uncertain function. CDR3 size: 19 residues. Trimming took off 3 bases at V and 2 bases at J, with 26 bases between the two ends. The CDR3 DNA sequence: TGCGCCAGCAGTCACGTCGTAAATCAGCTTAGAGGGTACGCCTACGAGCAGTACTTC. Protein product: CASSHVVNQLRGYAYEQYF.

This sequence joins TRBV2 and TRBJ1-2; 7 bases fit TRBD1. V dropped 6 bases and J dropped 8; count of bases not matched to a gene: 21. CDR1 and CDR2 from the germline V gene are SNHLY and FYNNEI. CDR3 length: 17 residues. CDR3 nucleotides: TGTGCCAGCAGACGTACAAACCTAAGCTGGGACAGAGACGGCTACACCTTC. It specifies CASRRTNLSWDRDGYTF. The whole variable domain, filled in from reference TRBV2 and TRBJ1-2, reads EPEVTQTPSHQVTQMGQEVILRCVPISNHLYFYWYRQILGQKVEFLVSFYNNEISEKSEIFDDQFSVERPDGSNFTLKIRSTKLEDSAMYFCASRRTNLSWDRDGYTFGSGTRLTVV.

The CDR3, as DNA: TGCGCCAGCAGCTTGGGACAGGTGAATGAAAAACTGTTTTTT. This encodes CASSLGQVNEKLFF. J is TRBJ1-4 and V is TRBV5-1, with D maybe TRBD1 (6 bases). CDR3 size: 14 residues. Between the trimmed V and J ends, which lost 0 bases and 5 bases, there was a span of 8 bases. Germline V gene sequence: CDR1 SGHRS, CDR2 YFSETQ.

CDR3 residues: CSVESTGFGANVLTF. CDR3 DNA: TGCAGCGTTGAATCCACAGGGTTCGGGGCCAACGTCCTGACTTTC. V usage is TRBV29-1 and J usage is TRBJ2-6, with D tentatively TRBD1 (6 bases). The CDR3 totals 15 residues. V was pared by 2 bases and J by 4 bases, with 12 bases between. Germline V gene sequence: CDR1 SQVTM, CDR2 ANQGSEA.

The CDR3 nucleotides are TGTGCCAGCACTCTAGCGGGGGTAGGAAATACGCAGTATTTT. The encoded protein is CASTLAGVGNTQYF. The J gene is TRBJ2-3, the V gene TRBV2; 10 bases are shared with TRBD2. The germline V gene has CDR1 SNHLY and CDR2 FYNNEI. The CDR3 consists of 14 residues. Trimming cost V 7 bases and J 7 bases; bases outside gene matches: 8.

This clone came up a few times. The V and J genes are TRBV6-7 and TRBJ2-7, with D tentatively TRBD1 (6 bases). TRBV6-7 is known as an ORF, though its function is uncertain. V shed 2 bases and J shed 5 bases, with 16 bases lying between them. CDR3 length equals 15 residues. DNA for the CDR3: TGTGCCAGCAGTTACCCTCCTTACAGGGACCACGAGCAGTACTTC. Translated: CASSYPPYRDHEQYF.

V is TRBV27 and J is TRBJ2-5; 7 positions match TRBD2. Trimming cost V 6 bases and J 5 bases; bases outside gene matches: 12. Germline CDR1 and CDR2: MNHEY and SMNVEV (reference sequence). This CDR3 contains 15 residues. CDR3 DNA sequence: TGTGCCAGCAGACTAGCCCCTGGGGAGGGGGAGACCCAGTACTTC. Translating it yields CASRLAPGEGETQYF.

The chain is built from TRBV20-1 and TRBJ2-7; the D is unclear. Germline assignment: CDR1 DFQATT and CDR2 SNEGSKA (reference sequence). The CDR3 sequence is 11 residues long. The germline V and J ends were trimmed by 2 bases and 4 bases, with 6 bases remaining between them. The CDR3: CSARKEYEQYF. The CDR3 coding sequence is TGCAGTGCTAGAAAGGAGTACGAGCAGTACTTC.

The chain employs TRBV7-2 and TRBJ2-3, with TRBD2 as a possible D gene (5 bases). Trimming removed 3 bases from V and 8 bases from J, with 18 bases in between. CDR3 length: 15 residues. Germline V gene lookup returns CDR1 SGHTA and CDR2 FQGNSA. The CDR3 is CASSLGGYTPGTQYF. As DNA, the CDR3 is TGTGCCAGCAGCTTGGGCGGGTACACCCCGGGTACGCAGTATTTT. The whole variable domain, remainder taken from reference TRBV7-2 and TRBJ2-3, is GAGVSQSPSNKVTEKGKDVELRCDPISGHTALYWYRQSLGQGLEFLIYFQGNSAPDKSGLPSDRFSAERTGGSVSTLTIQRTQQEDSAVYLCASSLGGYTPGTQYFGPGTRLTVL.

This clone occurred once. The chain's CDR3 is CASRGRTGRTDEQYF. The CDR3 region has the DNA TGCGCCAGCAGGGGTAGGACAGGGCGGACGGACGAGCAGTACTTC. The chain recombines TRBV5-1 with TRBJ2-7; 8 bases match TRBD1. Unmatched junction bases numbered 12, after V lost 5 bases and J lost 5 bases. The CDR3 length is 15 residues. Germline lookup yields CDR1 SGHRS and CDR2 YFSETQ.

A single count supports this clone. This sequence joins TRBV6-6 and TRBJ2-5; 12 positions match TRBD2. Germline V CDR1 and CDR2: MNHNY, SVGAGI (reference sequence). V trimming: 2 bases; J trimming: 5 bases; junction bases outside the gene matches: 6. CDR3 length equals 16 residues. The DNA for the CDR3 is TGTGCCAGCAGTTACCCTAGCGGGGGGGCCGGTGAGACCCAGTACTTC. As protein: CASSYPSGGAGETQYF.

This clone was detected only a few times. This chain links TRBV5-1 with TRBJ2-7, with D perhaps matching TRBD2 (6 bases). The CDR3 has 13 amino acids. The ends were cut back, 4 bases at V and 2 bases at J, with 10 bases in the middle. CDR1 and CDR2 from the germline V gene are SGHRS and YFSETQ. The CDR3 loop is CASSPGETYEQYF. The CDR3 DNA sequence: TGCGCCAGCAGCCCGGGGGAGACCTACGAGCAGTACTTC.

The V call is TRBV30, the J call TRBJ2-1, with 8 bases identical to TRBD2. V trimming: 3 bases; J trimming: 1 base; junction bases outside the gene matches: 5. The CDR3 sequence is 15 residues long. The germline gives CDR1 GTSNPN, CDR2 SVGIG (reference sequence). The DNA for the CDR3 is TGTGCCTGGAGGGGACTAGTAGGATCCTACAATGAGCAGTTCTTC. Translating gives CAWRGLVGSYNEQFF.

In this sample, this clone turned up a few times. The rearrangement joins TRBV2 to TRBJ2-5; 7 bases are a match to TRBD1. V was clipped by 6 bases and J by 6 bases; unmatched bases: 13. The CDR3 is 15 residues long. Germline assignment: CDR1 SNHLY and CDR2 FYNNEI. The CDR3 sequence is CASRLDRASAQTQYF. The CDR3 nucleotides read TGTGCCAGCAGACTCGACAGGGCTTCGGCGCAGACCCAGTACTTC. The full variable domain, in which reference TRBV2 and TRBJ2-5 provide the parts outside the CDR3, is EPEVTQTPSHQVTQMGQEVILRCVPISNHLYFYWYRQILGQKVEFLVSFYNNEISEKSEIFDDQFSVERPDGSNFTLKIRSTKLEDSAMYFCASRLDRASAQTQYFGPGTRLLVL.

The chain employs TRBV19 and TRBJ1-1, with 9 positions matching TRBD1. The CDR3 length is 15 residues. Trimming cost V 7 bases and J 2 bases; bases outside gene matches: 8. CDR1 and CDR2 from the germline V gene are LNHDA and SQIVND (reference sequence). The CDR3: CASIPDRGINTEAFF. The CDR3 DNA follows: TGTGCCAGTATTCCGGACAGGGGAATTAACACTGAAGCTTTCTTT.

Details on this clone: Mismatch with germline at one junction end may stem from a read error. V usage is TRBV7-2 and J usage is TRBJ1-2, with 7 bases matching TRBD1. There are 13 residues in the CDR3. In germline, CDR1 is SGHTA, CDR2 FQGNSA. The CDR3 DNA follows: TGTGCCAGCACCTTACAGGGGAACTATGGCTACACCTTC. Protein sequence: CASTLQGNYGYTF.

This clone was seen once. The V call is TRBV6-6, the J call TRBJ2-1; D is possibly TRBD2 (5 bases). The CDR3 runs 15 residues. V was pared by 7 bases and J by 1 base, with 14 bases between. CDR1 is MNHNY and CDR2 is SVGAGI in the germline V gene (reference sequence). For the CDR3, the DNA is TGTGCCAGCACTGCCCGCAGCGGATCCTACAATGAGCAGTTCTTC. As protein: CASTARSGSYNEQFF.

The chain uses TRBV20-1 and TRBJ2-7; the D is unclear. The V end lost 4 bases, the J end lost 3 bases, and 7 bases lay between the germline ends. CDR1 and CDR2 from the germline V gene are DFQATT and SNEGSKA (reference sequence). CDR3 length: 11 residues. The CDR3 DNA is TGCAGTGCTACGACTCTCTACGAGCAGTACTTC. Protein product: CSATTLYEQYF.

The J gene is TRBJ2-5, the V gene TRBV29-1; the match to TRBD1 covers 9 bases. The J call is doubtful: the DNA matches TRBJ2-7 better. Germline V gene data show CDR1 as SQVTM and CDR2 as ANQGSEA. This CDR3 has 13 amino acids. CDR3 loop: CSVVQGAGYEQYF. The CDR3 bases are TGCAGCGTTGTACAGGGGGCGGGATACGAGCAGTACTTC.

The V call is TRBV7-3, the J call TRBJ2-7; D gene uncertain. The ends were cut back, 2 bases at V and 3 bases at J, with 5 bases in the middle. Germline V lookup: CDR1 SGHTA, CDR2 FQGTGA. The length of the CDR3 is 12 residues. Written as DNA, the CDR3 is TGTGCCAGCAGCTTAGTGAGCTACGAGCAGTACTTC. It codes for CASSLVSYEQYF.

The chain links TRBV11-3 to TRBJ1-1; tentatively, D is TRBD1 (5 bases). The CDR3 length is 12 residues. Deletions cut 6 bases from V and 5 bases from J, with 10 bases between. CDR1 and CDR2 (germline): SGHNT, YENEEA. This chain's CDR3 is CASRLQGTEAFF. The CDR3 DNA follows: TGTGCCAGCAGACTTCAGGGAACTGAAGCTTTCTTT. The full variable domain, rest sourced from reference TRBV11-3 and TRBJ1-1, is EAGVVQSPRYKIIEKKQPVAFWCNPISGHNTLYWYLQNLGQGPELLIRYENEEAVDDSQLPKDRFSAERLKGVDSTLKIQPAELGDSAVYLCASRLQGTEAFFGQGTRLTVV.

The chain links TRBV9 to TRBJ1-2; tentative D call: TRBD1 (6 bases). Germline CDR1 SGDLS, CDR2 YYNGEE. The CDR3 extends over 15 amino acids. V was trimmed by 4 bases and J by 0 bases, leaving 13 bases between them. In DNA, the CDR3 is TGTGCCAGCAGCTTACAGGGAATTACTAACTATGGCTACACCTTC. Translated: CASSLQGITNYGYTF.

This rearrangement joins TRBV4-1 to TRBJ2-3, with 13 bases fitting TRBD2. The CDR3 is 17 residues long. V lost 1 base and J lost 4; bases outside the gene matches: 5. The germline CDR1 and CDR2 sequences are MGHRA and YSYEKL. CDR3 in DNA: TGCGCCAGCAGCCAAGGGTTCGGACTAGCGGGGGCAGATACGCAGTATTTT. Its translation: CASSQGFGLAGADTQYF.